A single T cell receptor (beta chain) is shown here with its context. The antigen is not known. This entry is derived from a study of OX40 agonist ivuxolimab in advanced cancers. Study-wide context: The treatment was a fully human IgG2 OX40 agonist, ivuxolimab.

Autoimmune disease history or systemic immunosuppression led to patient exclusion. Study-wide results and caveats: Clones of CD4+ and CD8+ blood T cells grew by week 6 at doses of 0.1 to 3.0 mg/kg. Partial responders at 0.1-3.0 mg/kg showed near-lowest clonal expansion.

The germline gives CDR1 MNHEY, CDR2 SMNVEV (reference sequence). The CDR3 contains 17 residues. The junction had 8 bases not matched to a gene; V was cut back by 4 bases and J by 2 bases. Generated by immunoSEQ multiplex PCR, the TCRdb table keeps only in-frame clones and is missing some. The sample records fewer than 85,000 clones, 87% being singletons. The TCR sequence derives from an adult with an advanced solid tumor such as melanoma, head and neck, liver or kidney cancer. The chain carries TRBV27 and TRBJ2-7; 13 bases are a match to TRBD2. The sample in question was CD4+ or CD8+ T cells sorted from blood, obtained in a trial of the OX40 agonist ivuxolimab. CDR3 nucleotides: TGTGCCAGCAGTTCCCTAACTGGACTAGCGGGAGCCTACGAGCAGTACTTC. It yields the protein CASSSLTGLAGAYEQYF.